A selection of T cell receptor beta chains follows, all from one sample in a study of response to subunit inactivated influenza vaccine. TCRdb re-called the RT-PCR reads with MiXCR, one entry per CDR3 protein. The sample lists roughly 190,000 distinct CDR3 sequences, over 13% occurring once. The source material was CD8+ T cells sorted from PBMCs, sampled roughly 5 days after vaccination. These receptors originate from a man in his fifties who received an inactivated influenza vaccine. CDR3s include the opening cysteine and the closing phenylalanine or tryptophan. The order of the fields is J gene, V gene, clone size, CDR3 length, D gene, CDR3 DNA, CDR3 protein. D genes are given only for firm matches. Clone size, where shown, is once, few, many, or a class for clones that have expanded.

TRBJ2-1 | TRBV7-2 | few | 16 | . | TGTGCCAGCAGCTTAGATAGTTGGTACAAAGGCAATGAGCAGTTCTTC | CASSLDSWYKGNEQFF
TRBJ1-1 | TRBV28 | few | 16 | . | TGTGCCAGCAGCTATGATAGCCAGACCCTGAACACTGAAGCTTTCTTT | CASSYDSQTLNTEAFF
TRBJ2-5 | TRBV6-2/TRBV6-3 | many | 12 | . | TGTGCCAGCAGTTACCCCCAAGAGACCCAGTACTTC | CASSYPQETQYF
TRBJ1-5 | TRBV28 | . | 17 | . | TGTGCCAGCAGTCTCCAATTCAGCCTCTATAGCAATCAGCCCCAGCATTTT | CASSLQFSLYSNQPQHF
TRBJ1-1 | TRBV15 | . | 11 | . | TGTGCCGTCCGAGGGGACACTGAAGCTTTCTTT | CAVRGDTEAFF
TRBJ2-2 | TRBV5-1 | . | 17 | TRBD1 | TGCGCCAGCAGCCTTGTGAAAGGGGGCTTCGACACCGGGGAGCTGTTTTTT | CASSLVKGGFDTGELFF
TRBJ2-7 | TRBV9 | . | 15 | . | TGTGCCAGCAGCGTAGGACAGGACCCCTCCTACGAGCAGTACTTC | CASSVGQDPSYEQYF
TRBJ2-3 | TRBV27 | . | 16 | . | TGTGCCAGCAGTTTGGGGGGGCTGCGGAGCACAGATACGCAGTATTTT | CASSLGGLRSTDTQYF
TRBJ1-1 | TRBV2 | . | 14 | . | TGTGCCAGCACAAGGGATTCAGGGAGTACTGAAGCTTTCTTT | CASTRDSGSTEAFF
TRBJ2-7 | TRBV7-7 | . | 14 | . | TGTGCTAGCAGCTTAAGACAGGAGCCCTACGAGCAGTACTTC | CASSLRQEPYEQYF
TRBJ2-3 | TRBV15 | . | 15 | TRBD2 | TGTGCCACCAGCAGAGTCCTAGCGGGGACAGATACGCAGTATTTT | CATSRVLAGTDTQYF
TRBJ2-1 | TRBV10-1 | . | 16 | TRBD1 | TGCGCCAGCAGTGGACAGGGATGGGAATCCTACAATGAGCAGTTCTTC | CASSGQGWESYNEQFF
TRBJ2-7 | TRBV4-1 | many | 15 | . | TGCGCCAGCAGCCAAGAGGACATTATCTCCTACGAGCAGTACTTC | CASSQEDIISYEQYF
TRBJ2-1 | TRBV28 | . | 12 | . | TGTGCCTGGGGGAGATCCTACAATGAGCAGTTCTTC | CAWGRSYNEQFF
TRBJ2-1 | TRBV18 | few | 17 | TRBD2 | TGTGCCAGCTCACCACCCCCAGGGACTAGCGGGACTGGTGAGCAGTTCTTC | CASSPPPGTSGTGEQFF
TRBJ2-2 | TRBV12-3/TRBV12-4 | few | 14 | . | TGTGCCAGCAGAAGGGGCCGCGACACCGGGGAGCTGTTTTTT | CASRRGRDTGELFF
TRBJ1-1 | TRBV12-3/TRBV12-4 | . | 13 | . | TGTGCCAGCAGTTTTGGTCGGAACACTGAAGCTTTCTTT | CASSFGRNTEAFF
TRBJ2-1 | TRBV7-9 | . | 16 | TRBD1 | TGTGCCAGCAGCACCCCCAGACAGGGGGCTTACAATGAGCAGTTCTTC | CASSTPRQGAYNEQFF
TRBJ2-7 | TRBV29-1 | . | 17 | TRBD2 | TGCAGCGTTGTATCGAGCGGGGGGACTGATCCCTCCTACGAGCAGTACTTC | CSVVSSGGTDPSYEQYF
TRBJ2-7 | TRBV28 | many | 12 | . | TGTGCCACTTCCGGGGTAGATGAAGAGCAGTACTTC | CATSGVDEEQYF
TRBJ2-2 | TRBV6-2/TRBV6-3 | . | 14 | . | TGTGCCAGCAGTTCACGGAGGAACACCGGGGAGCTGTTTTTT | CASSSRRNTGELFF
TRBJ1-1 | TRBV7-2 | many | 16 | TRBD1 | TGTGCCAGCAGCTTAATCGGCCCAGGGGGGAACACTGAAGCTTTCTTT | CASSLIGPGGNTEAFF
TRBJ2-2 | TRBV14 | few | 17 | . | TGTGCCAGCAGCCAAGACCCGGCACAGATTCACACCGGGGAGCTGTTTTTT | CASSQDPAQIHTGELFF
TRBJ2-7 | TRBV15 | . | 15 | TRBD2 | TGTGCCACCAGCAGGGAACTAGCGGGAGACAACGAGCAGTACTTC | CATSRELAGDNEQYF
TRBJ1-1 | TRBV6-5 | . | 15 | TRBD1 | TGTGCCAGCAGTTTCGTAAGGGGGCTGGTCACTGAAGCTTTCTTT | CASSFVRGLVTEAFF
TRBJ1-1 | TRBV19 | few | 17 | TRBD1 | TGTGCCAGTAGTATAGCAGGTACGGGACAGCCAAACACTGAAGCTTTCTTT | CASSIAGTGQPNTEAFF
TRBJ2-1 | TRBV5-5 | many | 16 | TRBD1 | TGTGCCAGCAGCTTAAGGCCGACAGGGCCCCCGAATGAGCAGTTCTTC | CASSLRPTGPPNEQFF
TRBJ2-7 | TRBV7-9 | . | 14 | . | TGTGCCAGCAGCTTCCCGAGGGGCGACTACGAGCAGTACTTC | CASSFPRGDYEQYF
TRBJ1-6 | TRBV14 | few | 15 | TRBD1 | TGTGCCAGCAGCCATGCGGACAGGGGGAATTCACCCCTCCACTTT | CASSHADRGNSPLHF
TRBJ2-3 | TRBV6-1 | . | 14 | TRBD1 | TGTGCCAGCAGTCTAAGACAGGGGCTAGATACGCAGTATTTT | CASSLRQGLDTQYF
TRBJ2-7 | TRBV14 | many | 14 | TRBD1 | TGTGCCAGCAGCCTGACAGGGTTAAGCTACGAGCAGTACTTC | CASSLTGLSYEQYF
TRBJ2-1 | TRBV4-3 | few | 14 | . | TGCGCCAGCAGCCCCCGGGGCTGGTACAATGAGCAGTTCTTC | CASSPRGWYNEQFF
TRBJ2-2 | TRBV4-2 | . | 15 | TRBD1 | TGTGCCAGCAGCCAGGGACAGGGGGCGGTGGTGGAGCTGTTTTTT | CASSQGQGAVVELFF
TRBJ2-7 | TRBV25-1 | . | 12 | . | TGTGCCAGCAGTGATAGGGTGCACGAGCAGTACTTC | CASSDRVHEQYF
TRBJ1-3 | TRBV4-2 | few | 16 | . | TGTGCCAGCAGCCAAGTAGCGGCATACTCTGGAAACACCATATATTTT | CASSQVAAYSGNTIYF
TRBJ1-6 | TRBV19 | . | 12 | . | TGTGCCAGTAGTATCGGTTCTTCACCCCTCCACTTT | CASSIGSSPLHF
TRBJ2-5 | TRBV11-2 | few | 14 | TRBD2 | TGTGCCAGCAGCTTAAGTCAGCGGGGGGAGACCCAGTACTTC | CASSLSQRGETQYF
TRBJ1-2 | TRBV7-9 | many | 14 | TRBD1 | TGTGCCAGCAGCTTAGGATCAGGGGGCTATGGCTACACCTTC | CASSLGSGGYGYTF
TRBJ2-1 | TRBV6-2/TRBV6-3 | . | 17 | . | TGTGCCAGCAGCTCAGTCCCCACAGGTATTGGCTACAATGAGCAGTTCTTC | CASSSVPTGIGYNEQFF
TRBJ2-1 | TRBV7-9 | . | 15 | TRBD1 | TGTGCCAGCAGCTCCACGGGACAGGGCTACAATGAGCAGTTCTTC | CASSSTGQGYNEQFF
TRBJ1-5 | TRBV11-1 | few | 18 | . | TGTGCCAGCAGCTCCTCCGTTAACAAGGGGTCTAGCAATCAGCCCCAGCATTTT | CASSSSVNKGSSNQPQHF
TRBJ2-1 | TRBV7-9 | . | 12 | TRBD2 | TGTGCCAGCAGCAACAGCGGGAGGGAGCAGTTCTTC | CASSNSGREQFF
TRBJ2-7 | TRBV4-3 | few | 18 | . | TGCGCCAGCAGCCAAGGCCTGACGGGGGTCATACGATCCTACGAGCAGTACTTC | CASSQGLTGVIRSYEQYF
TRBJ1-2 | TRBV6-2/TRBV6-3 | . | 12 | . | TGTGCCAGCAGTTACACCGGGAATGGCTACACCTTC | CASSYTGNGYTF
TRBJ2-7 | TRBV27 | few | 13 | . | TGTGCCAGCAGTTTCTCCGGGGCCTACGAGCAGTACTTC | CASSFSGAYEQYF
TRBJ1-1 | TRBV11-2 | . | 15 | . | TGTGCCAGCAGCCGGGAACCTCTTTTAAACACTGAAGCTTTCTTT | CASSREPLLNTEAFF
TRBJ2-1 | TRBV27 | . | 15 | TRBD2 | TGTGCCAGCAGCTTCGTAGCGGGAGCGGGTAATGAGCAGTTCTTC | CASSFVAGAGNEQFF
TRBJ2-2 | TRBV10-3 | few | 14 | . | TGTGCCATCGGGGGGACGATTGGGACCGGGGAGCTGTTTTTT | CAIGGTIGTGELFF
TRBJ2-3 | TRBV5-8 | many | 15 | TRBD1 | TGTGCCAGCAGCTCGTCGACAGGGGACACAGATACGCAGTATTTT | CASSSSTGDTDTQYF
TRBJ2-1 | TRBV12-3/TRBV12-4 | . | 11 | . | TGTGCCAGCAGTTTGGGTTCTGACCCGTTCTTC | CASSLGSDPFF
TRBJ1-4 | TRBV6-2/TRBV6-3 | . | 14 | TRBD1 | TGTGCCAGCAGTCTCACAGGGGTCCGTGAAAAACTGTTTTTT | CASSLTGVREKLFF
TRBJ2-3 | TRBV9 | . | 16 | . | TGTGCCAGCAGCGCTCATGGCGGGACTAGCACAGATACGCAGTATTTT | CASSAHGGTSTDTQYF
TRBJ1-1 | TRBV3-1 | . | 15 | . | TGTGCCAGCAGCCAAGAGGCGGGGGGGAACACTGAAGTTTTCTTT | CASSQEAGGNTEVFF
TRBJ2-2 | TRBV4-1 | few | 15 | . | TGCGCCAGCAGCCAAGGACGGGGGAACACCGGGGAGCTGTTTTTT | CASSQGRGNTGELFF
TRBJ2-1 | TRBV5-1 | . | 16 | . | TGCGCCAGCAGCTTGTATTTCACCCTAGGAAACAATGAGCAGTTCTTC | CASSLYFTLGNNEQFF